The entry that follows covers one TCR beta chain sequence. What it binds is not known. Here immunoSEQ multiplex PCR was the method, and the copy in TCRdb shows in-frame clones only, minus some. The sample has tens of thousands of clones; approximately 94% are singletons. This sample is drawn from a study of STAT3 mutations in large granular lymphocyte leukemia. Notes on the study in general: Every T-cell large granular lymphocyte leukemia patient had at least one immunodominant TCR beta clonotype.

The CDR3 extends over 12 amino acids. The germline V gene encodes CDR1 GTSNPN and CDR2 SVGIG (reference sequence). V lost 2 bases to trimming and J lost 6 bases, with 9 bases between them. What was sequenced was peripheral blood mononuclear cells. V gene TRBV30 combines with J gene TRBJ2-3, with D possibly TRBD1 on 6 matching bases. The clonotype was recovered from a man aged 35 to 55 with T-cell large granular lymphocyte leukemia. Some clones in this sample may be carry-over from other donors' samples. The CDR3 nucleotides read TGTGCCTGGAGTCGGACAGTGGATACGCAGTATTTT. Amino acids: CAWSRTVDTQYF.